The rows below give T cell receptor beta chains drawn from one sample of a study of OX40 agonist ivuxolimab in advanced cancers. Only in-frame clones appear in the TCRdb table, and some are missing; sequencing was by immunoSEQ multiplex PCR. The data show about 86,000 clones, around 90% seen once. Material: CD4+ or CD8+ T cells sorted from blood, obtained in a trial of the OX40 agonist ivuxolimab. Receptor source: an adult with an advanced solid tumor such as melanoma, head and neck, liver or kidney cancer. CDR3s include the opening cysteine and the closing phenylalanine or tryptophan. D genes are given only for firm matches. Expanded clones are given a class, and other clones once, few, many or no size at all.

j_call clone_size d_call v_call cdr3_aa cdr3_nt
TRBJ2-2 . . TRBV7-9 CASSFTLAATGELFF TGTGCCAGCAGCTTTACACTAGCCGCGACCGGGGAGCTGTTTTTT
TRBJ2-3 . . TRBV19 CASINSGSGTDTQYF TGTGCCAGTATTAATAGCGGAAGCGGCACAGATACGCAGTATTTT
TRBJ1-5 . TRBD1 TRBV7-9 CASSFGQGNQPQHF TGTGCCAGCAGCTTCGGACAGGGCAATCAGCCCCAGCATTTT
TRBJ1-5 . . TRBV27 CASSLRGLGNQPQHF TGTGCCAGCAGTTTACGGGGGCTAGGCAATCAGCCCCAGCATTTT
TRBJ2-7 . TRBD1 TRBV11-3 CASSLDRTGFYEQYF TGTGCCAGCAGCTTAGATCGGACAGGGTTTTACGAGCAGTACTTC
TRBJ1-2 . . TRBV20-1 CSARRGDGYTF TGCAGTGCTAGGAGAGGGGATGGCTACACCTTC
TRBJ2-7 . TRBD1 TRBV7-3 CASSPGTGEYEQYF TGTGCCAGCAGCCCCGGGACAGGGGAGTACGAGCAGTACTTC
TRBJ1-2 . TRBD1 TRBV13 CASSLGTGTPPITYTF TGTGCCAGCAGCTTAGGGACAGGGACGCCCCCTATTACCTACACCTTC
TRBJ2-7 . . TRBV4-2 CASSQVGAPQYF TGTGCCAGCAGCCAAGTTGGAGCCCCGCAGTACTTC
TRBJ1-5 few TRBD1 TRBV4-1 CASSQGTGPQPQHF TGCGCCAGCAGCCAGGGGACAGGGCCTCAGCCCCAGCATTTT
TRBJ1-2 . . TRBV10-3 CAISDSGNYGYTF TGTGCCATCAGTGATTCTGGGAACTATGGCTACACCTTC
TRBJ2-1 . TRBD2 TRBV28 CASSPPVAGGRADNEQFF TGTGCCAGCAGCCCTCCCGTGGCTGGGGGGAGGGCCGACAATGAGCAGTTCTTC
TRBJ2-3 . . TRBV10-1 CASREDCDTQYF TGCGCCAGCAGGGAAGACTGTGATACGCAGTATTTT
TRBJ2-7 . . TRBV6-5 CASSPGTDYEQYF TGTGCCAGCAGCCCCGGGACTGACTACGAGCAGTACTTC
TRBJ1-6 . . TRBV2 CASSDNSPLHF TGTGCCAGCAGTGATAATTCACCCCTCCACTTT
TRBJ2-7 . TRBD2 TRBV12-5 CASGLGPSGSEEQYF TGTGCTAGTGGTTTGGGACCTAGCGGGAGTGAGGAGCAGTACTTC
TRBJ2-1 . . TRBV14 CASSQDIANEQFF TGTGCCAGCAGCCAAGATATCGCGAATGAGCAGTTCTTC
TRBJ2-2 . . TRBV11-1 CASSLGSFDTGELFF TGTGCCAGCAGCTTAGGCAGTTTCGACACCGGGGAGCTGTTTTTT
TRBJ1-2 . . TRBV6-6 CASSPGGGNYGYTF TGTGCCAGCAGCCCGGGGGGCGGAAACTATGGCTACACCTTC
TRBJ2-7 few . TRBV6-6 CASSYLGRTYEQYF TGTGCCAGCAGTTACTTGGGCAGAACCTACGAGCAGTACTTC
TRBJ2-7 . TRBD1 TRBV6-5 CASSLYRGHSYEQYF TGTGCCAGCAGTCTTTATAGGGGGCACTCCTACGAGCAGTACTTC
TRBJ1-2 . . TRBV18 CASSPTGFYGYTF TGTGCCAGCTCCCCCACGGGTTTCTATGGCTACACCTTC
TRBJ1-4 . TRBD1 TRBV6-5 CASSSRQGAINEKLFF TGTGCCAGCAGTTCACGACAGGGGGCAATTAATGAAAAACTGTTTTTT
TRBJ2-7 . . TRBV9 CASSVSDRREQYF TGTGCCAGCAGCGTTTCCGACAGACGGGAGCAGTACTTC
TRBJ2-3 . . TRBV7-9 CASVPTTDTQYF TGTGCCAGCGTACCGACAACAGATACGCAGTATTTT
TRBJ2-1 once . TRBV19 CATDKGQRPYNEQFF TGTGCCACCGATAAAGGTCAGCGTCCCTACAATGAGCAGTTCTTC
TRBJ2-7 many TRBD2 TRBV19 CASSIELTSGVTYEQYF TGTGCCAGTAGTATAGAGTTGACTAGCGGGGTGACCTACGAGCAGTACTTC
TRBJ2-3 . TRBD2 TRBV27 CASSSGLAGNTDTQYF TGTGCCAGCAGTTCCGGACTAGCGGGGAACACAGATACGCAGTATTTT
TRBJ2-7 . TRBD1 TRBV27 CASSPLGGQGASYEQYF TGTGCCAGCAGTCCCCTCGGTGGGCAGGGGGCTTCCTACGAGCAGTACTTC
TRBJ2-1 . TRBD1 TRBV29-1 CSVHTGVRYNEQFF TGCAGCGTGCATACAGGGGTCCGATACAATGAGCAGTTCTTC
TRBJ2-7 . . TRBV29-1 CSVVRGNYEQYF TGCAGCGTTGTAAGGGGAAACTACGAGCAGTACTTC
TRBJ1-1 . . TRBV5-6 CASSFGQGYTEAFF TGTGCCAGCAGCTTCGGGCAGGGGTACACTGAAGCTTTCTTT
TRBJ1-1 . TRBD1 TRBV5-3 CARSFHRGRGTEAFF TGTGCCAGAAGCTTCCACAGGGGGCGTGGGACTGAAGCTTTCTTT
TRBJ2-5 . . TRBV2 CASSGADGTLQETQYF TGTGCCAGCAGTGGAGCGGACGGCACCTTACAAGAGACCCAGTACTTC